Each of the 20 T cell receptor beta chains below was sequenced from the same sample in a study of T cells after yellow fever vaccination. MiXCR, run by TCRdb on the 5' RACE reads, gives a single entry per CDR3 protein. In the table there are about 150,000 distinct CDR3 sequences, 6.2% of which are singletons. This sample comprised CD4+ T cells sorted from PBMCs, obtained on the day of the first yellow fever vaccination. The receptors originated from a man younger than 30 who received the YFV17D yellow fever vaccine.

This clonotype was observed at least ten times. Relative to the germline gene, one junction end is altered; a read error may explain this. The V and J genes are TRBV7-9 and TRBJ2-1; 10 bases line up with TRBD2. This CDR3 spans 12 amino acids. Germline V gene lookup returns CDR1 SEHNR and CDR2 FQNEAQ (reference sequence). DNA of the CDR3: TGTGCCAGCAGCTCGCGAGCGGGGGGGCCGGTCTTC. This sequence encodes CASSSRAGGPVF.

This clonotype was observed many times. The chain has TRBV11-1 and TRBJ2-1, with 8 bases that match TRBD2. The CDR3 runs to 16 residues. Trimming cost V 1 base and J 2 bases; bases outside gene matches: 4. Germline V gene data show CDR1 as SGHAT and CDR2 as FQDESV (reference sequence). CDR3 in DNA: TGTGCCAGCAGCTTAGAGATAGCGGGAACCTACAATGAGCAGTTCTTC. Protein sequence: CASSLEIAGTYNEQFF.

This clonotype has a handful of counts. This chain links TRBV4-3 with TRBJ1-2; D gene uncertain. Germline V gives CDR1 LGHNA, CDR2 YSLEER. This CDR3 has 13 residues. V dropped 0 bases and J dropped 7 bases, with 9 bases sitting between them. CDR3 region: CASSQESWGGYTF. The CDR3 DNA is TGCGCCAGCAGCCAAGAGTCCTGGGGTGGCTACACCTTC.

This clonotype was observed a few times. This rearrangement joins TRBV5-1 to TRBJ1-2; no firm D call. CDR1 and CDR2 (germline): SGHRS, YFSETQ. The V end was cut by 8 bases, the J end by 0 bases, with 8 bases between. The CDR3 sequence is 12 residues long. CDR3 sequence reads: CARITANYGYTF. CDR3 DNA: TGCGCCAGGATCACTGCTAACTATGGCTACACCTTC.

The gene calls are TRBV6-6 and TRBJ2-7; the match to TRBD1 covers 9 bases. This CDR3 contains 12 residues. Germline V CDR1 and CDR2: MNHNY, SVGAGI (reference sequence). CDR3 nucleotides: TGTGCCAGCGGGACAGGGTCCTACGAGCTGTACGTC. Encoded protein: CASGTGSYELYV.

The CDR3 is CASSALSGSGELFF. The CDR3 region has the DNA TGTGCCAGCAGCGCCCTAAGCGGGTCCGGGGAGCTGTTTTTT. V gene TRBV7-9 combines with J gene TRBJ2-2; tentatively, D is TRBD2 (6 bases). V lost 5 bases to trimming and J lost 6 bases, with 13 bases between them. The CDR3 is made up of 14 amino acids. Germline loops: CDR1 SEHNR, CDR2 FQNEAQ (reference sequence). Complete variable domain (other parts from reference TRBV7-9 and TRBJ2-2): DTGVSQNPRHKITKRGQNVTFRCDPISEHNRLYWYRQTLGQGPEFLTYFQNEAQLEKSRLLSDRFSAERPKGSFSTLEIQRTEQGDSAMYLCASSALSGSGELFFGEGSRLTVL.

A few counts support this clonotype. This chain's CDR3 is CASSLMGGGAHEQYF. Written as DNA, the CDR3 is TGTGCCAGCAGTTTGATGGGCGGGGGGGCCCACGAGCAGTACTTC. The rearrangement uses TRBV12-3 or TRBV12-4 and TRBJ2-7, with 9 bases aligning to TRBD2. The CDR3 runs to 15 residues. V gave up 3 bases and J gave up 5 bases; unmatched junction bases: 8.

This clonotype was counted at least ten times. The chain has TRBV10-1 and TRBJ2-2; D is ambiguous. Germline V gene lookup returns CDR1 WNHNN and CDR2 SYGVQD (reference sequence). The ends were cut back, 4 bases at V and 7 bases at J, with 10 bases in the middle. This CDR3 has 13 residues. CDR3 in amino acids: CASSGTVIGELFF. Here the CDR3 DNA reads TGCGCCAGCAGTGGAACAGTCATCGGGGAGCTGTTTTTT.

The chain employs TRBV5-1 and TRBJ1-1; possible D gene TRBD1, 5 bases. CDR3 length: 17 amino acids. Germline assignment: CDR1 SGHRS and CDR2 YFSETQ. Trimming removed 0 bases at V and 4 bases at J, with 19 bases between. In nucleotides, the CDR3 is TGCGCCAGCAGCTTGGACCCGGGAAACTTTGGGGCCACTGAAGCTTTCTTT. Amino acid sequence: CASSLDPGNFGATEAFF.

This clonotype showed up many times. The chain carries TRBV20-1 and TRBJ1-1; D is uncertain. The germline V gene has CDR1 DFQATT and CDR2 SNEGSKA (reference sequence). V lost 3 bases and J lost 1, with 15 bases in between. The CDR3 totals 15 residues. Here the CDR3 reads CSARSPISSNTEAFF. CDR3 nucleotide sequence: TGCAGTGCTAGGAGTCCCATATCATCGAACACTGAAGCTTTCTTT.

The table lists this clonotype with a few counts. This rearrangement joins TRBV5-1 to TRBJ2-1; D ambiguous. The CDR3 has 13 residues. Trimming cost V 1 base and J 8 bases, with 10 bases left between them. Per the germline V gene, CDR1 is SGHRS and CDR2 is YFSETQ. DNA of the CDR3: TGCGCCAGCAGCTTGTCTGGGTCCCATGAGCAGTTCTTC. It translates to CASSLSGSHEQFF.

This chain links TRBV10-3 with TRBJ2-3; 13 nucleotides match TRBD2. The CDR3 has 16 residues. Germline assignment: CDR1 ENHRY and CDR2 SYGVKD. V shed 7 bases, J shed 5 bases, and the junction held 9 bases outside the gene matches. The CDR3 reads CAITPTSGGFLDTQYF. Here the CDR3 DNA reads TGTGCCATCACCCCGACTAGCGGGGGGTTTTTAGATACGCAGTATTTT.

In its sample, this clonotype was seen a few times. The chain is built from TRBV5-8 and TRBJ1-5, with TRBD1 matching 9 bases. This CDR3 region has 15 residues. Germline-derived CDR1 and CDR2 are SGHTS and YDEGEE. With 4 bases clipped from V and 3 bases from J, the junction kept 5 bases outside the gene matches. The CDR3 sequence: CASSQGTGLNQPQHF. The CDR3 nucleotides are TGTGCCAGCAGCCAAGGGACAGGGCTCAATCAGCCCCAGCATTTT.

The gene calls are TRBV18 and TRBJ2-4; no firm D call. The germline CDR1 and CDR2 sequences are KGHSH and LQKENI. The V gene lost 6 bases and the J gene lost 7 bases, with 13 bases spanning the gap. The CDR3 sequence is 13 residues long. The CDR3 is CASSQRQRNIQYF. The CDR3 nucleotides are TGTGCCAGCTCTCAGAGGCAACGGAACATTCAGTACTTC.

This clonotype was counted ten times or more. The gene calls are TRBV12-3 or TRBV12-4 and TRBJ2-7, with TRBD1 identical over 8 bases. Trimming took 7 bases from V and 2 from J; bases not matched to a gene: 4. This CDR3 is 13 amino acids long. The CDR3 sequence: CASTRQGPYEQYF. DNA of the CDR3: TGTGCCAGCACCAGACAGGGGCCCTACGAGCAGTACTTC.

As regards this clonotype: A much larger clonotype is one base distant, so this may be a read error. CDR3 sequence (DNA): TGCAGTGCCGAGGGAGGCATGAACACTGAAGCTTTCTTT. As protein: CSAEGGMNTEAFF. V and J are TRBV20-1 and TRBJ1-1; D remains ambiguous. V lost 6 bases to trimming and J lost 0 bases, with 11 bases between them. The V gene's germline CDR1 is DFQATT and CDR2 SNEGSKA (reference sequence). This CDR3 has 13 residues.

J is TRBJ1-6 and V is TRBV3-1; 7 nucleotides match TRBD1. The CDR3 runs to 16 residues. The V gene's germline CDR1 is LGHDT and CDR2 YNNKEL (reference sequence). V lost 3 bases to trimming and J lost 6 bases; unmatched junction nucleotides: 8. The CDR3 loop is CASSQDLGQFNSPLHF. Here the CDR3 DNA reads TGTGCCAGCAGCCAGGACTTGGGACAGTTTAATTCACCCCTCCACTTT.

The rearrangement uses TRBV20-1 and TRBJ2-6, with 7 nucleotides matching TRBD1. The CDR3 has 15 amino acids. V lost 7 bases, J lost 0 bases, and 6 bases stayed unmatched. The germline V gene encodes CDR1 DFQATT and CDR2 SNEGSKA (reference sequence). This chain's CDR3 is CSGRQGTSGANVLTF. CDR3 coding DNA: TGCAGTGGCCGACAGGGAACCTCTGGGGCCAACGTCCTGACTTTC.

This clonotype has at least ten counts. The CDR3 loop is CASSLGLNTDTQYF. The CDR3 DNA follows: TGCGCCAGCAGCTTGGGACTTAACACAGATACGCAGTATTTT. The genes are TRBV5-1 and TRBJ2-3; D uncertain. Germline CDR1 and CDR2: SGHRS and YFSETQ. Between the trimmed V and J ends, which lost 0 bases and 2 bases, there was a span of 7 bases. This CDR3 has 14 residues.

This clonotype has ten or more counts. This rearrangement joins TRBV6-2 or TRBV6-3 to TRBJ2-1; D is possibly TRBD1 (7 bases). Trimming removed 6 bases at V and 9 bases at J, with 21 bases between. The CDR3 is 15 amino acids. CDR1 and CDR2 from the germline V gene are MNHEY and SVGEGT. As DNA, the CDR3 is TGTGCCAGCAGCCCTACCACGACAGGGAGGTTTGAGCAGTTCTTC. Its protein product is CASSPTTTGRFEQFF.